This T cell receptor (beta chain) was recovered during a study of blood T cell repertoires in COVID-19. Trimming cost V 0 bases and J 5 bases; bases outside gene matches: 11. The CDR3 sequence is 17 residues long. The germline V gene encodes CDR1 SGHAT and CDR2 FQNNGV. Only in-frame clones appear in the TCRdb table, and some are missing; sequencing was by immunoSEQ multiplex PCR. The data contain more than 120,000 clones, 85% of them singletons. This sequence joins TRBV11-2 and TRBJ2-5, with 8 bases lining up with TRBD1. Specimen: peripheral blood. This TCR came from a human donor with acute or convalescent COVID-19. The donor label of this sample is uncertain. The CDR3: CASSLDLAAGGGETQYF. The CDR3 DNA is TGTGCCAGCAGCTTAGACCTCGCGGCAGGGGGCGGGGAGACCCAGTACTTC.